This is a list of T cell receptor beta chains from one sample in a study of blood T cell repertoires in COVID-19. Produced via immunoSEQ multiplex PCR; TCRdb's table is partial and in-frame only. The data contain 70,000 to 85,000 clones, around four fifths of them seen just once; the ten biggest clones take up roughly 10%. Sequencing was carried out using peripheral blood. The receptors originated from a human donor in a cohort sampled during active COVID-19. Both conserved end residues are part of each CDR3. The D gene is left open where the match is weak. Clone sizes are given selectively: once, few, many, or a class where the clone is expanded.

clone size	V gene	CDR3 length	J gene	D gene	CDR3 DNA	CDR3 protein
-	TRBV25-1	13	TRBJ1-1	-	TGTGCCAGCAGTGATGGACGGGGAACTGAAGCTTTCTTT	CASSDGRGTEAFF
-	TRBV11-2	16	TRBJ2-2	-	TGTGCCAGCAGCTTAGTAGCCAGGGTGAACACCGGGGAGCTGTTTTTT	CASSLVARVNTGELFF
-	TRBV28	15	TRBJ2-5	-	TGTGCCAGCAGTTCATTTGGGCTAGCCGGAGAGACCCAGTACTTC	CASSSFGLAGETQYF
-	TRBV28	15	TRBJ2-1	TRBD2	TGTGCCAGCAGTCGGGGGGGCCCCTCCTACAATGAGCAGTTCTTC	CASSRGGPSYNEQFF
-	TRBV4-2	15	TRBJ1-1	-	TGTGCCAGCAGCGAAACAGGGTCCGTCGGCGGAATAGCTTTCTTT	CASSETGSVGGIAFF
-	TRBV18	14	TRBJ2-5	TRBD2	TGTGCCAGCTCACGTGGCGGGGGTCGAGAGACCCAGTACTTC	CASSRGGGRETQYF
-	TRBV1	12	TRBJ2-3	-	TGCACCAGCGGGGGGGGAGGTGATACGCAGTATTTT	CTSGGGGDTQYF
-	TRBV4-2	17	TRBJ2-3	TRBD2	TGTGCCAGCAGCCATAAATTAGCGGGGACCCCCCCAGATACGCAGTATTTT	CASSHKLAGTPPDTQYF
-	TRBV3-1/TRBV3-2	12	TRBJ2-7	-	TGTGCCAGCAGCCTTCCGGGTGGGGAGCAGTACTTC	CASSLPGGEQYF
few	TRBV5-1	14	TRBJ2-7	TRBD2	TGCGCCAGCAGCTTGTCAAGCGGGGAGGGGGAGCAGTACTTC	CASSLSSGEGEQYF
once	TRBV10-1	13	TRBJ2-1	-	TGCGCCAGCAGTGAGTCCGTGTACAATGAGCAGTTCTTC	CASSESVYNEQFF
-	TRBV3-1/TRBV3-2	13	TRBJ1-2	-	TGTGCCAGCAGCCCCCCGGCGGACTATGGCTACACCTTC	CASSPPADYGYTF
-	TRBV24-1	14	TRBJ1-1	TRBD1	TGTGCCACCAGATTCCGGGACAGGGACACTGAAGCTTTCTTT	CATRFRDRDTEAFF
-	TRBV6-6	14	TRBJ1-1	-	TGTGCCAGCAGTTACAACGCGGATAACACTGAAGCTTTCTTT	CASSYNADNTEAFF
-	TRBV7-3	15	TRBJ2-6	-	TGTGCCAGCAGTCCCCCCCGCTCTGGGGCCAACGTCCTGACTTTC	CASSPPRSGANVLTF
few	TRBV6-1	16	TRBJ2-2	TRBD2	TGTGCCAGCCGTGCAAGTCATAGCGGGACCACCGGGGAGCTGTTTTTT	CASRASHSGTTGELFF
-	TRBV18	17	TRBJ2-7	TRBD2	TGTGCCAGCTCACCACTCCCGGTGAGCGGGATCACCTTAGAGCAGTACTTC	CASSPLPVSGITLEQYF
few	TRBV11-3	17	TRBJ2-2	TRBD1	TGTGCCAGCAGCTTAGGACAGGGGTCTTCGAACACCGGGGAGCTGTTTTTT	CASSLGQGSSNTGELFF
-	TRBV7-3	15	TRBJ2-1	-	TGTGCCAGCAGCTTAGTAGTAAGCTCCTACAATGAGCAGTTCTTC	CASSLVVSSYNEQFF
-	TRBV5-1	15	TRBJ2-7	TRBD2	TGCGCCAGCAGCTCCGGGACTAGCGGACCTTACGAGCAGTACTTC	CASSSGTSGPYEQYF
-	TRBV18	15	TRBJ1-1	TRBD1	TGTGCCAGCTCACCTTATCAGGGGGGAATTTCTGAAGCTTTCTTT	CASSPYQGGISEAFF
-	TRBV30	12	TRBJ1-1	TRBD1	TGTGCCGGAACGACAGGGGGCACTGAAGCTTTCTTT	CAGTTGGTEAFF
-	TRBV30	12	TRBJ1-2	-	TGTGCCTGGAGTGGCGCCCAACTCGACAGACGATTC	CAWSGAQLDRRF